This passage covers 2 T cell receptor beta chains from one sample sequenced in a study of T cell changes during pregnancy in multiple sclerosis (dated by TCRdb to about 2019). Receptor libraries were prepared by the immunoSEQ multiplex PCR assay. The table comes from immuneACCESS by way of TCRdb, which keeps in-frame sequences with V and J called. Part of the clones is missing from these tables; in studies checked, under half for an unresolved V gene and the rest for unknown reasons. A total of tens of thousands of clones appear in this sample, about 91% of them only once. Around 3% of the sample belongs to the ten largest clones. The material was peripheral blood, obtained before pregnancy. The receptors come from a female donor with multiple sclerosis, enrolled in a pregnancy study.

This rearrangement joins TRBV5-1 to TRBJ2-7, with TRBD1 as a possible D gene (5 bases). V was trimmed by 6 bases and J by 4 bases, leaving 14 bases between them. The germline gives CDR1 SGHRS, CDR2 YFSETQ. CDR3 size: 13 residues. CDR3 protein: CASMFDSRYEQYF. The CDR3 nucleotides are TGCGCCAGCATGTTCGACAGCCGATACGAGCAGTACTTC.

The chain has TRBV5-1 and TRBJ2-7, with TRBD2 identical over 11 bases. Per germline, CDR1 SGHRS and CDR2 YFSETQ. V dropped 6 bases and J dropped 0; count of bases not matched to a gene: 5. The CDR3 loop spans 15 amino acids. CDR3 bases: TGCGCCAGCACGCTAGCGGGAGGCCTCTCCTACGAGCAGTACTTC. Amino acids: CASTLAGGLSYEQYF. The full variable domain, its missing parts supplied by reference TRBV5-1 and TRBJ2-7, is KAGVTQTPRYLIKTRGQQVTLSCSPISGHRSVSWYQQTPGQGLQFLFEYFSETQRNKGNFPGRFSGRQFSNSRSEMNVSTLELGDSALYLCASTLAGGLSYEQYFGPGTRLTVT.